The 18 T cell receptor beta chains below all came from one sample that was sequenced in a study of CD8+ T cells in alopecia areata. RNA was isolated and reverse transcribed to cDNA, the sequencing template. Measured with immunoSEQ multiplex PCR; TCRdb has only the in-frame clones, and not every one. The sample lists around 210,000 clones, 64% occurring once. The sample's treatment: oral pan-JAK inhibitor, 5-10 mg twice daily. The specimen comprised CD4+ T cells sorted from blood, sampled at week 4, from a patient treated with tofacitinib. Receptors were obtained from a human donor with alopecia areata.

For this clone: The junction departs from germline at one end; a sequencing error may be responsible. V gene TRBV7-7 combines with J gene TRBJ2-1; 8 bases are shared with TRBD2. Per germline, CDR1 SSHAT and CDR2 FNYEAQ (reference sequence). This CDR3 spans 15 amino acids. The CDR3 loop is CASSLAAGGYNEQFF. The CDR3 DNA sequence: TGTGCTAGCAGCTTAGCTGCGGGGGGATACAATGAGCAGTTCTTC. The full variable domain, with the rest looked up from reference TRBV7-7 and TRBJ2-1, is GAGVSQSPRYKVTKRGQDVTLRCDPISSHATLYWYQQALGQGPEFLTYFNYEAQPDKSGLPSDRFSAERPEGSISTLTIQRTEQRDSAMYRCASSLAAGGYNEQFFGPGTRLTVL.

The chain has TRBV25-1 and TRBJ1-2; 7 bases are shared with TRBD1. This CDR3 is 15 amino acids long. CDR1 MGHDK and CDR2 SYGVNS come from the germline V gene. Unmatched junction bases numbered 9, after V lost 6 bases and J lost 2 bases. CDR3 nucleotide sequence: TGTGCCAGCAGCAGCCGAGAGACAGGGAACTATGGCTACACCTTC. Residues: CASSSRETGNYGYTF.

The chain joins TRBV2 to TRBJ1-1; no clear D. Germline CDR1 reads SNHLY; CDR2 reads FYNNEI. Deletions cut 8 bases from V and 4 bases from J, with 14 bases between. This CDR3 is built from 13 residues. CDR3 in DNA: TGTGCCAGCGGCCAAACGCAGTCCACTGAAGCTTTCTTT. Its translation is CASGQTQSTEAFF.

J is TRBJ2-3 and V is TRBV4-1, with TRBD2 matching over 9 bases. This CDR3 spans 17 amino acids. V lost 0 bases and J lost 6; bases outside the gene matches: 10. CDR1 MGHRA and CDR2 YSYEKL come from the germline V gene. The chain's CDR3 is CASSQDGGGGASDTQYF. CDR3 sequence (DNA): TGCGCCAGCAGCCAAGATGGGGGCGGGGGGGCAAGTGATACGCAGTATTTT.

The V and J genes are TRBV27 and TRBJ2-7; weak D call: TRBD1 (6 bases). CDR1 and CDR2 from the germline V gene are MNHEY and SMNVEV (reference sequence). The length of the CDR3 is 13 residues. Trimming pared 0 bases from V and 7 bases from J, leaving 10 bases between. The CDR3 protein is CASSLSERGEQYF. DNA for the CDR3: TGTGCCAGCAGTTTATCCGAGAGGGGGGAGCAGTACTTC.

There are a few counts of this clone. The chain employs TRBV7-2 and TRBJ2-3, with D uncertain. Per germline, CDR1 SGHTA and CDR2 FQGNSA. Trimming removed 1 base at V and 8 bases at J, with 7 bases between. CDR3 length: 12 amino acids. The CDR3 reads CASSLGQATQYF. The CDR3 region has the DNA TGTGCCAGCAGCTTAGGTCAGGCTACGCAGTATTTT.

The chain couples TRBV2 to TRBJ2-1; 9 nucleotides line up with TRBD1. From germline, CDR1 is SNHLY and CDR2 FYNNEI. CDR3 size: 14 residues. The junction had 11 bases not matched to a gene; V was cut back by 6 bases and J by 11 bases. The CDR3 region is CASRVGDREIKQFF. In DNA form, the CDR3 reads TGTGCCAGCAGAGTGGGGGACAGGGAAATAAAGCAGTTCTTC. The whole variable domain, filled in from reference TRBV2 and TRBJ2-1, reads EPEVTQTPSHQVTQMGQEVILRCVPISNHLYFYWYRQILGQKVEFLVSFYNNEISEKSEIFDDQFSVERPDGSNFTLKIRSTKLEDSAMYFCASRVGDREIKQFFGPGTRLTVL.

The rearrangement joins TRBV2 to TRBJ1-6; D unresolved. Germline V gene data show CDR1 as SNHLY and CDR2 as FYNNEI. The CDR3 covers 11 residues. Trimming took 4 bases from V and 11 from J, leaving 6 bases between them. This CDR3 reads CASSVGPPLHF. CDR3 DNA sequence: TGTGCCAGCAGTGTTGGACCACCCCTCCACTTT.

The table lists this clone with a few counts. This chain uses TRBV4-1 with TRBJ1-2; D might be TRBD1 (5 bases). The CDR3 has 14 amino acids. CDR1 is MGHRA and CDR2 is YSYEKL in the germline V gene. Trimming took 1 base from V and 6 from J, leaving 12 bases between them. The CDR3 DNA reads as TGCGCCAGCAGCCAAGCCTACCGGGACGATGGCTACACCTTC. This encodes CASSQAYRDDGYTF.

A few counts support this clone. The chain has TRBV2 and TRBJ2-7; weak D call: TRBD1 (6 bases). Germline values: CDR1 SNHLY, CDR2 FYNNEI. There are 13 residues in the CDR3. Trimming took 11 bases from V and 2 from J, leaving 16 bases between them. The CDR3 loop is CASQGQLAYEQYF. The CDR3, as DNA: TGTGCCTCCCAAGGACAGTTAGCCTACGAGCAGTACTTC.

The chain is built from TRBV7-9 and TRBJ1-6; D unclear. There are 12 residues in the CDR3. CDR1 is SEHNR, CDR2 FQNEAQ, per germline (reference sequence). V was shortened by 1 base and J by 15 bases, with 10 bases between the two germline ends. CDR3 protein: CASSLEARGLHF. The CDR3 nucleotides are TGTGCCAGCAGCTTAGAGGCCCGAGGCCTCCACTTT.

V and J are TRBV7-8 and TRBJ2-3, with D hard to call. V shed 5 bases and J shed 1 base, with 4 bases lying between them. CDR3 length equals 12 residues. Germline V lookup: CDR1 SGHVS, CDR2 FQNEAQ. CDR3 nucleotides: TGTGCCAGCAGCCAGGGCACAGATACGCAGTATTTT. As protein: CASSQGTDTQYF.

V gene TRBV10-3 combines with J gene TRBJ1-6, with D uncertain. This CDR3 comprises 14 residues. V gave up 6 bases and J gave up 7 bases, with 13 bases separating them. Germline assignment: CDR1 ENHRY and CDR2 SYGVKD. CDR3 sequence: CAIRTGLMNSPLHF. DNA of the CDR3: TGTGCCATCAGAACCGGACTGATGAATTCACCCCTCCACTTT.

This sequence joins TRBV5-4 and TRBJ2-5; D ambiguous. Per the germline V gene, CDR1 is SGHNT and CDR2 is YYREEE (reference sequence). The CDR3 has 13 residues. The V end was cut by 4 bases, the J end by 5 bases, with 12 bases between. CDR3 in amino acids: CASSPVGIETQYF. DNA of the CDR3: TGTGCCAGCAGCCCGGTAGGCATCGAGACCCAGTACTTC.

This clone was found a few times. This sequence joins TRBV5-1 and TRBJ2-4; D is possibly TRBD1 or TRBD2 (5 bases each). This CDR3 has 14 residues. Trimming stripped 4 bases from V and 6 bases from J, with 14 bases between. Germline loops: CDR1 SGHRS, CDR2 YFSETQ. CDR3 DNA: TGCGCCAGCAGCAGGGAGACGAGGGGAAACATTCAGTACTTC. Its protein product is CASSRETRGNIQYF.

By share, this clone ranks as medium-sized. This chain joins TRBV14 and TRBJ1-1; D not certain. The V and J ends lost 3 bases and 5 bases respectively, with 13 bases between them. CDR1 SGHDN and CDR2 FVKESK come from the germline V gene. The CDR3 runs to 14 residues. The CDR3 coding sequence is TGTGCCAGCAGCCAGTGGGGTGGAGGAACTGAAGCTTTCTTT. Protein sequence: CASSQWGGGTEAFF.

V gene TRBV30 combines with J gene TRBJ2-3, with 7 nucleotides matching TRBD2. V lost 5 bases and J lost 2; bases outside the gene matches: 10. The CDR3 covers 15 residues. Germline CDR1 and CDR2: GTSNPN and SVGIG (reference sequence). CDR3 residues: CAWCGGLADTDTQYF. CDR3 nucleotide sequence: TGTGCCTGGTGCGGCGGGCTAGCGGACACAGATACGCAGTATTTT.

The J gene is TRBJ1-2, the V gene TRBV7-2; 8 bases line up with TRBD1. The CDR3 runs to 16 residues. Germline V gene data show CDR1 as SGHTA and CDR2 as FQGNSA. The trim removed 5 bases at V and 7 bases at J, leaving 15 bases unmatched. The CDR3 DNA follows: TGTGCCAGCAGCCGCAACTCACAGACAGGGGCAGGTGGCTACACCTTC. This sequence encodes CASSRNSQTGAGGYTF. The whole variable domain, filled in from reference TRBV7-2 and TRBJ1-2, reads GAGVSQSPSNKVTEKGKDVELRCDPISGHTALYWYRQSLGQGLEFLIYFQGNSAPDKSGLPSDRFSAERTGGSVSTLTIQRTQQEDSAVYLCASSRNSQTGAGGYTFGSGTRLTVV.